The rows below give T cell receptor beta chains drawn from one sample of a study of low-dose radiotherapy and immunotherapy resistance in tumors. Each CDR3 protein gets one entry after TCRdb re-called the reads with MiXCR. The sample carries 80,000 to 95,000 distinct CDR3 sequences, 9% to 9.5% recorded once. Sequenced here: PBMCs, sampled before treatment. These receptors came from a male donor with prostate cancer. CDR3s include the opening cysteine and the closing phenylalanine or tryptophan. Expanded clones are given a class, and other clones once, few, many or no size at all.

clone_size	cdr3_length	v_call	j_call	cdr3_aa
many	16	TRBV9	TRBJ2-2	CASSGTGTTYTGELFF
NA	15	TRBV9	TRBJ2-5	CASSVAPGGQETQYF
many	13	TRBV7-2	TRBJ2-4	CASSSTGGNIQYF
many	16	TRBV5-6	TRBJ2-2	CASSPRTDDGTGELFF
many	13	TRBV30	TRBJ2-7	CASLGLAGYEQYF
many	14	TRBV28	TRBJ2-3	CASRRDSPTDTQYF
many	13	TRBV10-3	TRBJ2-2	CAITNGLAGELFF
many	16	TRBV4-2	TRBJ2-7	CASSQDESGQLYEQYF
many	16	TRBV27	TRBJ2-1	CASSFRTSGYYNEQFF
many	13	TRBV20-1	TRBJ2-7	CSATGQVSYEQYF
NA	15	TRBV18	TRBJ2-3	CASSLDSRGTDTQYF
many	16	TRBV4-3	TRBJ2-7	CASSQDVGVGSYEQYF
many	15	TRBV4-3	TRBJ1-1	CASSQEWTPNTEAFF
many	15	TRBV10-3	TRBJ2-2	CAIKGTGLVPGELFF
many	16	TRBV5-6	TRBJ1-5	CASSLFGQYSNQPQHF
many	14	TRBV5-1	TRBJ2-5	CASSLAGGGQTQYF
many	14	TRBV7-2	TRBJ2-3	CASSRGGSTDTQYF
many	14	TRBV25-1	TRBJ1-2	CASSESGQIYGYTF
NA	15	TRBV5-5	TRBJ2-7	CASSFVMGAPYEQYF
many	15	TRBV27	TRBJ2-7	CASSFLAGGTYEQYF
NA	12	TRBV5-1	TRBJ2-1	CASSLNYNEQFF
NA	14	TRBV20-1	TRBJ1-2	CSARSRQGSNGYTF
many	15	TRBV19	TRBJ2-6	CASKLDNSGANVLTF
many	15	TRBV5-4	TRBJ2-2	CASSLDYVIAGELFF
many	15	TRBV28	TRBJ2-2	CASSLGTLVTGELFF
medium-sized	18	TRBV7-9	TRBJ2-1	CASSPTSGPPPKGYEQFF
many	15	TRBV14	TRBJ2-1	CASSQVGDRGNEQFF
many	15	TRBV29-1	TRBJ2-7	CSVVGLAGVFYEQYF
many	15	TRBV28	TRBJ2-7	CASTQGGATPYEQYF
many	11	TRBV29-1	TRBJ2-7	CSAGSGYEQYF
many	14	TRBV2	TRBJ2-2	CASSSPTSTGELFF
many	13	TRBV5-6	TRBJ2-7	CASSYRDNYEQYF
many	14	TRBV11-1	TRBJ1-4	CASSARDGNEKLFF
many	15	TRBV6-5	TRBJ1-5	CASSETGGGNQPQHF
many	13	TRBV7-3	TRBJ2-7	CASSWDRDNEQYF
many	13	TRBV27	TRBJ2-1	CASSLKTYYEQFF
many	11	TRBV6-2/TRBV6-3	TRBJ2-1	CASSAEETRFF
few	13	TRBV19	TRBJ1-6	CASSLYDNSPLHF
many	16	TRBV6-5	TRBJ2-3	CASSYSQGKGTDTQYF
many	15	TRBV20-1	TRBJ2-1	CSAEVPGPSYNEQFF
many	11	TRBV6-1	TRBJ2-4	CATTPDGEMYF
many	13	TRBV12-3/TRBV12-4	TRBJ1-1	CASSLGADTEAFF
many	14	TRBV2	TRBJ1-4	CASRGDRDREKLFF
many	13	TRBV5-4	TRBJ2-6	CASSLPGANVLTF
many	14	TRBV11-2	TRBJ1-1	CASSPGLGNTEAFF
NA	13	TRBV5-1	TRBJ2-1	CASSLAGPPGQFF
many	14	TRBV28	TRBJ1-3	CASSYGPVGNTIYF
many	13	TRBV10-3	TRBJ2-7	CAIKAGGPGEQYF
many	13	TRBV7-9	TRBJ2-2	CASSFGGAGELFF
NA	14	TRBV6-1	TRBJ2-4	CTSILGGRGNEQYF
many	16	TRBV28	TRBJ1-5	CASSAQQGASHQPQHF
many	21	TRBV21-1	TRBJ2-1	CASSKGGTSGRATEAYNEQFF